The 28 T cell receptor beta chains reported below all come from one sample, sequenced in a study of T cells after yellow fever vaccination. TCRdb re-derived calls from the 5' RACE reads in MiXCR, one entry per CDR3 protein. This table holds just under 600,000 distinct CDR3 sequences, 13% found once. The sequencing used PBMCs, collected on the day of the yellow fever booster vaccination. These receptors came from a young man who received the YFV17D yellow fever vaccine.

This chain joins TRBV28 and TRBJ1-1, with D unresolved. Germline V gives CDR1 MDHEN, CDR2 SYDVKM. The CDR3 sequence is 11 residues long. The V and J ends lost 1 base and 8 bases respectively, with 5 bases between them. The CDR3 region has the DNA TGTGCCAGCAGTTTATCCAGAGAAGCTTTCTTT. Protein: CASSLSREAFF.

This clonotype was recorded many times. The chain carries TRBV7-3 and TRBJ2-7; D gene uncertain. Trimming pared 5 bases from V and 2 bases from J, leaving 13 bases between. Germline V CDR1 and CDR2: SGHTA, FQGTGA. The length of the CDR3 is 14 residues. CDR3 sequence reads: CASSRYMSPYEQYF. In DNA form, the CDR3 reads TGTGCCAGCAGCCGGTATATGTCCCCCTACGAGCAGTACTTC.

The V and J genes are TRBV14 and TRBJ2-1, with 7 bases matching TRBD2. V lost 1 base to trimming and J lost 0 bases; unmatched junction nucleotides: 3. The CDR3 covers 16 residues. Germline CDR1 reads SGHDN; CDR2 reads FVKESK. CDR3: CASSQGQRGSYNEQFF. As DNA, the CDR3 is TGTGCCAGCAGCCAAGGGCAGCGGGGCTCCTACAATGAGCAGTTCTTC.

The chain has TRBV7-2 and TRBJ2-3, with D possibly TRBD2 on 5 matching bases. V lost 4 bases and J lost 0, with 14 bases in between. Germline CDR1 SGHTA, CDR2 FQGNSA. CDR3 length equals 16 residues. CDR3 in DNA: TGTGCCAGCAGCTCCGAGCGGTACACTAGCACAGATACGCAGTATTTT. Residues: CASSSERYTSTDTQYF. The full variable domain, its missing parts supplied by reference TRBV7-2 and TRBJ2-3, is GAGVSQSPSNKVTEKGKDVELRCDPISGHTALYWYRQSLGQGLEFLIYFQGNSAPDKSGLPSDRFSAERTGGSVSTLTIQRTQQEDSAVYLCASSSERYTSTDTQYFGPGTRLTVL.

Only a few counts were recorded for this clonotype. The chain couples TRBV5-1 to TRBJ2-1; 9 bases are a match to TRBD2. Trimming at V came to 4 bases and at J to 12 bases, leaving 14 bases not matched to a gene. Per germline, CDR1 SGHRS and CDR2 YFSETQ. This CDR3 contains 15 residues. This CDR3 reads CASSDPGALAGRQFF. The CDR3 region has the DNA TGCGCCAGCAGCGACCCCGGGGCCCTAGCGGGAAGGCAGTTCTTC.

Only a few counts were recorded for this clonotype. This chain links TRBV19 with TRBJ2-3, with 8 positions matching TRBD1. CDR3 size: 14 residues. Germline assignment: CDR1 LNHDA and CDR2 SQIVND (reference sequence). CDR3 in DNA: TGTGCGAGCCGGACAGGGACAAGCACAGATACGCAGTATTTT. Amino acid sequence: CASRTGTSTDTQYF.

In its sample, this clonotype was seen a few times. This chain connects TRBV7-8 to TRBJ2-5; D uncertain. The germline V gene encodes CDR1 SGHVS and CDR2 FQNEAQ. The CDR3 loop spans 15 amino acids. Trimming stripped 6 bases from V and 5 bases from J, with 19 bases between. The CDR3 loop is CASSSIVEAPETQYF. CDR3 DNA sequence: TGTGCCAGCAGTTCTATCGTCGAAGCACCGGAGACCCAGTACTTC.

The V and J genes are TRBV7-9 and TRBJ1-1; D is perhaps TRBD1 (6 bases). CDR3 length: 14 residues. Germline V gene data show CDR1 as SEHNR and CDR2 as FQNEAQ (reference sequence). Trimming removed 5 bases from V and 8 bases from J, with 18 bases in between. The CDR3 loop reads CASSQMGGQTEAFF. CDR3 nucleotides: TGTGCCAGCAGCCAGATGGGGGGGCAAACAGAAGCTTTCTTT.

The rearrangement joins TRBV29-1 to TRBJ1-1; no reliable D call. V lost 5 bases and J lost 0, with 22 bases in between. The CDR3 has 17 amino acids. CDR1 and CDR2 (germline): SQVTM, ANQGSEA. The CDR3 coding sequence is TGCAGCGTTCCCCCTGACGTACTCCGTTATATGAACACTGAAGCTTTCTTT. As protein: CSVPPDVLRYMNTEAFF.

The sample holds a few counts of this clonotype. This sequence joins TRBV2 and TRBJ2-1, with D possibly TRBD2 on 5 matching bases. Germline-derived CDR1 and CDR2 are SNHLY and FYNNEI. This CDR3 contains 16 residues. V was cut by 7 bases and J by 2 bases, with 18 bases left in between. The CDR3 sequence: CASTRPRTRAYNEQFF. CDR3 nucleotides: TGTGCCAGCACCCGGCCCCGGACTCGGGCCTACAATGAGCAGTTCTTC.

The J gene is TRBJ2-5, the V gene TRBV29-1, with TRBD2 matching over 7 bases. The CDR3 loop spans 13 amino acids. Germline lookup yields CDR1 SQVTM and CDR2 ANQGSEA. Trimming at V came to 6 bases and at J to 4 bases, leaving 8 bases not matched to a gene. The CDR3 nucleotides read TGCAGCGTGGGGGACGGGGAGGGAGAGACCCAGTACTTC. This sequence encodes CSVGDGEGETQYF.

This clonotype was seen ten or more times. V gene TRBV6-5 combines with J gene TRBJ2-5, with 8 bases that match TRBD2. CDR3 size: 17 residues. After removal of 2 bases from V and 5 bases from J, the junction contained 13 bases not matched to a gene. Germline-derived CDR1 and CDR2 are MNHEY and SVGAGI. Here the CDR3 DNA reads TGTGCCAGCAGTTACCCCGGGAGGGCCAGGAGTCTGGAGACCCAGTACTTC. Translation gives CASSYPGRARSLETQYF.

This sequence joins TRBV5-4 and TRBJ2-2; weak D call: TRBD1 (6 bases). The CDR3 extends over 15 amino acids. Trimming pared 3 bases from V and 7 bases from J, leaving 16 bases between. CDR1 SGHNT and CDR2 YYREEE come from the germline V gene (reference sequence). The CDR3, as DNA: TGTGCCAGCAGCTCCTGGACAGAATTATACGGGGAGCTGTTTTTT. This codes for CASSSWTELYGELFF.

This clonotype was detected a few times. The J gene is TRBJ2-7, the V gene TRBV5-1; D may be TRBD2 (6 bases). The CDR3 is 17 residues long. Trimming took off 5 bases at V and 0 bases at J, with 21 bases between the two ends. Per germline, CDR1 SGHRS and CDR2 YFSETQ. The CDR3, as DNA: TGCGCCAGCAGACGGAGGGGCCAAGCGGACAACTCCTACGAGCAGTACTTC. Protein sequence: CASRRRGQADNSYEQYF.

The chain uses TRBV9 and TRBJ2-3, with D perhaps TRBD1 (6 bases). Trimming stripped 2 bases from V and 4 bases from J, with 8 bases between. The germline gives CDR1 SGDLS, CDR2 YYNGEE. The CDR3 is made up of 13 amino acids. CDR3 in DNA: TGTGCCAGCAGCGTGAGACAGGCAGATACGCAGTATTTT. The encoded protein is CASSVRQADTQYF.

CDR3 DNA sequence: TGCGCCAGCAGCTTGGATTACAGGGTTAATGAAGCTTTCTTT. As protein: CASSLDYRVNEAFF. The chain links TRBV5-1 to TRBJ1-1, with D possibly TRBD1 on 6 matching bases. The ends were cut back, 0 bases at V and 7 bases at J, with 13 bases in the middle. Germline V lookup: CDR1 SGHRS, CDR2 YFSETQ. This CDR3 region has 14 residues.

This clonotype was recorded a few times. The V gene is TRBV27, the J gene TRBJ2-3, with a possible D match to TRBD2 (6 bases). Trimming took off 0 bases at V and 6 bases at J, with 13 bases between the two ends. The CDR3 has 15 amino acids. The germline V gene encodes CDR1 MNHEY and CDR2 SMNVEV (reference sequence). DNA for the CDR3: TGTGCCAGCAGTTTATCACTTCTGACTAGTGATACGCAGTATTTT. This translates into CASSLSLLTSDTQYF.

This clonotype was counted many times. The rearrangement links TRBV20-1 to TRBJ2-3; D possibly corresponds to TRBD2 (5 bases). Germline-derived CDR1 and CDR2 are DFQATT and SNEGSKA (reference sequence). Trimming shortened V by 8 bases and J by 2 bases, and 17 bases separated the two germline ends. The CDR3 spans 14 residues. The CDR3 nucleotides are TGCAGTTCACCCGGGGATTTAGCCACAGATACGCAGTATTTT. Amino acid sequence: CSSPGDLATDTQYF.

This clonotype was counted only a few times. The chain carries TRBV30 and TRBJ2-2; D remains ambiguous. CDR3 length: 13 amino acids. Deletions cut 0 bases from V and 3 bases from J, with 5 bases between. Germline V gene lookup returns CDR1 GTSNPN and CDR2 SVGIG (reference sequence). The CDR3 nucleotides are TGTGCCTGGAGTGTAAGGTACACCGGGGAGCTGTTTTTT. Its protein is CAWSVRYTGELFF.

In this sample, this clonotype turned up a few times. V and J are TRBV7-9 and TRBJ2-3; no reliable D call. The V gene's germline CDR1 is SEHNR and CDR2 FQNEAQ (reference sequence). The V and J ends lost 2 bases and 9 bases respectively, with 15 bases between them. The CDR3 loop spans 14 amino acids. The CDR3 region has the DNA TGTGCCAGCAGCTTATCTAGTAATTTGGAGACGCAGTATTTT. It yields the protein CASSLSSNLETQYF.

The chain combines TRBV6-2 or TRBV6-3 with TRBJ2-7; 12 bases line up with TRBD1. Germline assignment: CDR1 MNHEY and CDR2 SVGEGT. The CDR3 has 16 amino acids. Unmatched junction bases numbered 9, after V lost 6 bases and J lost 3 bases. The CDR3 sequence is CASSRGGQGANYEQYF. CDR3 sequence (DNA): TGTGCCAGCAGCCGCGGGGGACAGGGGGCGAACTACGAGCAGTACTTC.

The chain combines TRBV5-1 with TRBJ1-6; perhaps TRBD1 as D (6 bases). The V end was cut by 4 bases, the J end by 7 bases, with 15 bases between. The CDR3 is made up of 15 amino acids. Germline values: CDR1 SGHRS, CDR2 YFSETQ. As DNA, the CDR3 is TGCGCCAGCAGCGCGGTGGGGGCTGGCAATTCACCCCTCCACTTT. This gives the protein CASSAVGAGNSPLHF.

The rearrangement uses TRBV11-2 and TRBJ2-1; D not resolved. CDR3 length: 12 residues. Germline-derived CDR1 and CDR2 are SGHAT and FQNNGV. V was trimmed by 5 bases and J by 6 bases, leaving 8 bases between them. The CDR3 DNA reads as TGTGCCAGCAGCCTGGTCTTCAATGAGCAGTTCTTC. It specifies CASSLVFNEQFF.

CDR3 nucleotides: TGTGCCAGCAGCTTTTCCGGGACAGGAGGCTACGAGCAGTACTTC. Translation gives CASSFSGTGGYEQYF. V gene TRBV7-2 combines with J gene TRBJ2-7, with TRBD1 matching over 8 bases. CDR3 length equals 15 residues. The V and J ends lost 3 bases and 3 bases, in that order; junction bases with no gene match: 7. Germline lookup yields CDR1 SGHTA and CDR2 FQGNSA.

Only a few counts were recorded for this clonotype. J is TRBJ2-1 and V is TRBV20-1; D may correspond to TRBD1 or TRBD2 (5 bases each). V lost 3 bases to trimming and J lost 4 bases, with 16 bases between them. The CDR3 runs to 15 residues. The germline gives CDR1 DFQATT, CDR2 SNEGSKA (reference sequence). The CDR3 coding sequence is TGCAGTGCTAGCCCTCCCGCGAGGGGATACAATGAGCAGTTCTTC. It is translated as CSASPPARGYNEQFF.

This sequence joins TRBV7-2 and TRBJ1-6; D is perhaps TRBD1 (6 bases). The CDR3 is made up of 14 amino acids. Germline assignment: CDR1 SGHTA and CDR2 FQGNSA. The V and J ends lost 2 bases and 17 bases respectively, with 19 bases between them. This CDR3 is CASSLLGAEGRFHF. In nucleotides, the CDR3 is TGTGCCAGCAGCTTATTGGGGGCAGAAGGTCGATTCCACTTT.

This clonotype was seen a few times. The chain carries TRBV20-1 and TRBJ2-7, with 9 bases identical to TRBD1. Germline trimming cut 3 bases from V and 3 bases from J; bases unmatched to any gene: 6. The CDR3 consists of 14 residues. Germline V lookup: CDR1 DFQATT, CDR2 SNEGSKA (reference sequence). The CDR3 nucleotides are TGCAGTGCTAGCCCCCGGGACAGGGACTACGAGCAGTACTTC. This codes for CSASPRDRDYEQYF.

This clonotype was recorded a few times. The chain joins TRBV5-1 to TRBJ2-2; unclear D gene. CDR1 and CDR2 from the germline V gene are SGHRS and YFSETQ. V was cut by 4 bases and J by 3 bases, with 19 bases left in between. The CDR3 covers 17 residues. The CDR3 reads CASSLSGPYLDTGELFF. CDR3 in DNA: TGCGCCAGCAGCCTCTCCGGGCCTTACCTCGACACCGGGGAGCTGTTTTTT.